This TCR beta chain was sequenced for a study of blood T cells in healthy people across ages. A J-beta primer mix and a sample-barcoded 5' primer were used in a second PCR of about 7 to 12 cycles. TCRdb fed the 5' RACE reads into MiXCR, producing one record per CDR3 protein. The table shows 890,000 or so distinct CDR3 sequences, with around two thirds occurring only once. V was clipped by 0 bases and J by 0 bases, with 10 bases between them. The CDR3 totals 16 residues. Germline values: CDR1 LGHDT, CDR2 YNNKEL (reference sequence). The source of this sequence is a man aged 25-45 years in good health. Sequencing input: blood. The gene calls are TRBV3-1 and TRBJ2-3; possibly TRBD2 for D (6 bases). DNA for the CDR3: TGTGCCAGCAGCCAAGATTTAGGGACTAGCACAGATACGCAGTATTTT. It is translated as CASSQDLGTSTDTQYF.